These 32 T cell receptor beta chains share one sample of origin, sequenced in a study of T cell clones after liver transplantation. Sequencing used immunoSEQ multiplex PCR; TCRdb keeps in-frame clones, though not all of them. Among some 80,000 clones, less than 90% were seen once, and the ten largest hold 2.1%. This material consisted of CD4+ T cells from blood, taken around 50 months after liver transplant. These receptor sequences come from a human patient who received a liver transplant. The graft donor may have given rise to some T cells.

The count of this clone is one. The rearrangement joins TRBV5-1 to TRBJ2-1, with 10 nucleotides matching TRBD1. The CDR3 contains 15 residues. The V gene end was trimmed by 4 bases and the J gene end by 7 bases; junction bases not matched to a gene: 8. Germline CDR1 and CDR2: SGHRS and YFSETQ. The CDR3 reads CASSLRDRGLNEQFF. Written as DNA, the CDR3 is TGCGCCAGCAGCCTCCGGGACAGGGGTTTGAATGAGCAGTTCTTC.

The genes are TRBV11-1 and TRBJ2-3; the D is unclear. This CDR3 region has 14 residues. V lost 8 bases and J 1 base, leaving 13 bases between the germline ends. CDR1 is SGHAT and CDR2 is FQDESV in the germline V gene (reference sequence). The CDR3 is CASASGGGTDTQYF. For the CDR3, the DNA is TGTGCCAGCGCCTCAGGTGGGGGCACAGATACGCAGTATTTT.

The chain has TRBV9 and TRBJ1-6, with a weak D call TRBD1 (5 bases). From germline, CDR1 is SGDLS and CDR2 YYNGEE. The germline V and J ends were trimmed by 0 bases and 8 bases, with 12 bases remaining between them. This CDR3 has 15 amino acids. CDR3 bases: TGTGCCAGCAGCGTAGGTTTCGGGGGGTATTCACCCCTCCACTTT. It yields the protein CASSVGFGGYSPLHF. Drawing the rest from reference TRBV9 and TRBJ1-6, the complete variable domain is DSGVTQTPKHLITATGQRVTLRCSPRSGDLSVYWYQQSLDQGLQFLIQYYNGEERAKGNILERFSAQQFPDLHSELNLSSLELGDSALYFCASSVGFGGYSPLHFGNGTRLTVT.

The V and J genes are TRBV7-3 and TRBJ2-3, with 7 nucleotides matching TRBD2. Looked up from germline, CDR1 is SGHTA and CDR2 is FQGTGA. J lost 2 bases, V lost 5 bases, and 19 bases had no gene match. The CDR3 spans 19 residues. As DNA, the CDR3 is TGTGCCAGCAGCCCAGATTGGTCTTCCGGGGGGACCATCACAGATACGCAGTATTTT. It is translated as CASSPDWSSGGTITDTQYF.

V usage is TRBV5-6 and J usage is TRBJ2-7; D remains ambiguous. CDR1 and CDR2 (germline): SGHDT, YYEEEE. Trimming cost V 3 bases and J 4 bases, with 11 bases left between them. The CDR3 loop spans 13 amino acids. This CDR3 is CASSSTGRYEQYF. The CDR3 coding sequence is TGTGCCAGCAGCTCAACCGGGCGGTACGAGCAGTACTTC.

This chain connects TRBV5-1 to TRBJ2-3, with no clear D. Germline V gives CDR1 SGHRS, CDR2 YFSETQ. Trimming cost V 1 base and J 4 bases, with 7 bases left between them. The CDR3 has 13 residues. The CDR3 DNA reads TGCGCCAGCAGCTTGCAAGCGCCAGATACGCAGTATTTT. Its translation is CASSLQAPDTQYF.

The chain links TRBV28 to TRBJ1-1; the D is unclear. Deletions cut 5 bases from V and 9 bases from J, with 13 bases between. The CDR3 length is 12 residues. CDR1 MDHEN and CDR2 SYDVKM come from the germline V gene. CDR3 nucleotide sequence: TGTGCCAGCAGTCATATACACGGGCAAGCTTTCTTT. Translated, it gives CASSHIHGQAFF.

The V and J genes are TRBV7-3 and TRBJ2-1, with D hard to call. The ends were cut back, 2 bases at V and 1 base at J, with 6 bases in the middle. This CDR3 contains 14 residues. Germline loops: CDR1 SGHTA, CDR2 FQGTGA. The CDR3 loop reads CASSLAPSYNEQFF. The CDR3 DNA reads TGTGCCAGCAGCTTAGCGCCTTCCTACAATGAGCAGTTCTTC.

This clone appeared a few times. The V and J genes are TRBV7-2 and TRBJ2-7, with D perhaps given as TRBD1 or TRBD2 (5 bases each). Germline loops: CDR1 SGHTA, CDR2 FQGNSA. CDR3 size: 15 residues. V lost 5 bases and J 3 bases, leaving 17 bases between the germline ends. The CDR3 is CASSPVGTEFYEQYF. The DNA of the CDR3 is TGTGCCAGCAGCCCCGTAGGGACGGAATTCTACGAGCAGTACTTC.

J is TRBJ2-1 and V is TRBV29-1; a possible D gene is TRBD1 (6 bases). Trimming removed 2 bases at V and 5 bases at J, with 16 bases between. Germline-derived CDR1 and CDR2 are SQVTM and ANQGSEA. The CDR3 covers 15 residues. The CDR3 DNA is TGCAGCGTTGAAAGGTTACAGGGTAGTCACAATGAGCAGTTCTTC. Its translation: CSVERLQGSHNEQFF.

This clone has a handful of counts. The V and J genes are TRBV28 and TRBJ2-6; no definite D call. The CDR3 consists of 15 residues. Germline CDR1 MDHEN, CDR2 SYDVKM. Trimming stripped 5 bases from V and 1 base from J, with 9 bases between. CDR3: CASSATSSGANVLTF. CDR3 sequence (DNA): TGTGCCAGCAGTGCCACAAGTTCTGGGGCCAACGTCCTGACTTTC.

This chain connects TRBV30 to TRBJ1-3, with a possible D match to TRBD1 (6 bases). Germline lookup yields CDR1 GTSNPN and CDR2 SVGIG (reference sequence). The CDR3 has 14 residues. Deletions cut 2 bases from V and 4 bases from J, with 12 bases between. This CDR3 reads CAWSWGGPGNTIYF. DNA of the CDR3: TGTGCCTGGAGTTGGGGGGGCCCAGGAAACACCATATATTTT.

This sequence joins TRBV27 and TRBJ1-5; 8 nucleotides agree with TRBD1. Germline CDR1 is MNHEY and CDR2 is SMNVEV (reference sequence). The trim removed 5 bases at V and 4 bases at J, leaving 7 bases unmatched. The CDR3 consists of 15 residues. In DNA, the CDR3 is TGTGCCAGCAGTAGATACAGGGGGGATAATCAGCCCCAGCATTTT. Translating gives CASSRYRGDNQPQHF.

The chain links TRBV19 to TRBJ2-3; 9 bases align to TRBD2. The CDR3 has 16 residues. Germline V gene data show CDR1 as LNHDA and CDR2 as SQIVND (reference sequence). J gave up 6 bases and V 3 bases, and 10 bases lay outside the gene matches. The CDR3 region is CASSMNPDSGSDTQYF. As DNA, the CDR3 is TGTGCCAGTAGTATGAACCCTGATAGCGGGAGTGATACGCAGTATTTT. Supplemented by reference TRBV19 and TRBJ2-3, the full variable domain reads DGGITQSPKYLFRKEGQNVTLSCEQNLNHDAMYWYRQDPGQGLRLIYYSQIVNDFQKGDIAEGYSVSREKKESFPLTVTSAQKNPTAFYLCASSMNPDSGSDTQYFGPGTRLTVL.

The V call is TRBV5-5, the J call TRBJ2-7, with TRBD2 matching over 9 bases. V lost 0 bases to trimming and J lost 4 bases; unmatched junction nucleotides: 5. The CDR3 sequence is 15 residues long. Germline CDR1 and CDR2: SGHKS and YYEKEE (reference sequence). DNA for the CDR3: TGTGCCAGCAGCTTGGGCGGGGGGGCAACGTACGAGCAGTACTTC. Its protein product is CASSLGGGATYEQYF.

This rearrangement joins TRBV4-3 to TRBJ1-4; 11 bases match TRBD1. The CDR3 loop spans 16 amino acids. Germline trimming cut 5 bases from V and 3 bases from J; bases unmatched to any gene: 5. Germline V gene data show CDR1 as LGHNA and CDR2 as YSLEER. This chain's CDR3 is CASSYRTGGSNEKLFF. CDR3 DNA sequence: TGCGCCAGCAGCTATCGGACAGGGGGCTCTAATGAAAAACTGTTTTTT.

This chain joins TRBV14 and TRBJ1-1, with D possibly being TRBD1 (6 bases). The CDR3 sequence is 13 residues long. Trimming took 4 bases from V and 2 from J, leaving 8 bases between them. Germline V CDR1 and CDR2: SGHDN, FVKESK. This chain's CDR3 is CASSRQENTEAFF. The CDR3 bases are TGTGCCAGCAGCCGACAGGAAAACACTGAAGCTTTCTTT.

The chain links TRBV7-2 to TRBJ1-4; TRBD1 might be the D (5 bases). Germline lookup yields CDR1 SGHTA and CDR2 FQGNSA. CDR3 length equals 15 residues. Trimming took off 1 base at V and 7 bases at J, with 13 bases between the two ends. In DNA, the CDR3 is TGTGCCAGCAGCTTAGTTGGGGGGGAGGCTGAAAAACTGTTTTTT. Translation: CASSLVGGEAEKLFF.

This chain uses TRBV7-3 with TRBJ1-3; no firm D call. Germline CDR1 SGHTA, CDR2 FQGTGA. The CDR3 extends over 15 amino acids. With 2 bases removed from V and 9 bases from J, the gap between germline ends came to 17 bases. The CDR3 here is CASSLLPGAQSTIYF. Written as DNA, the CDR3 is TGTGCCAGCAGCTTACTCCCGGGTGCCCAGTCCACCATATATTTT.

The chain links TRBV9 to TRBJ1-1; TRBD1 agrees at 7 bases. The length of the CDR3 is 14 residues. V lost 0 bases, J lost 10 bases, and 9 bases stayed unmatched. From germline, CDR1 is SGDLS and CDR2 YYNGEE. The CDR3 bases are TGTGCCAGCAGCGTAGTTGGGGCAGGGGGGCGAGCTTTCTTT. It yields the protein CASSVVGAGGRAFF. Supplemented by reference TRBV9 and TRBJ1-1, the full variable domain reads DSGVTQTPKHLITATGQRVTLRCSPRSGDLSVYWYQQSLDQGLQFLIQYYNGEERAKGNILERFSAQQFPDLHSELNLSSLELGDSALYFCASSVVGAGGRAFFGQGTRLTVV.

V and J are TRBV15 and TRBJ1-2; TRBD1 agrees at 8 bases. Germline CDR1 LNHNV, CDR2 YYDKDF (reference sequence). This CDR3 has 16 amino acids. V shed 0 bases, J shed 3 bases, and the junction held 6 bases outside the gene matches. In DNA form, the CDR3 reads TGTGCCACCAGCAGAGATATCGGACAGGGCGACTATGGCTACACCTTC. This translates into CATSRDIGQGDYGYTF.

This chain connects TRBV5-6 to TRBJ1-3; no clear D. Looked up from germline, CDR1 is SGHDT and CDR2 is YYEEEE. V dropped 4 bases and J dropped 0 bases, with 8 bases sitting between them. This CDR3 contains 14 residues. The CDR3 loop is CASSPLSSGNTIYF. Here the CDR3 DNA reads TGTGCCAGCAGCCCCCTAAGCTCTGGAAACACCATATATTTT.

The chain employs TRBV5-1 and TRBJ1-3; 7 bases match TRBD1. Germline V CDR1 and CDR2: SGHRS, YFSETQ. The J segment lost 2 bases and the V segment lost 7 bases, leaving 3 bases of the junction unmatched. The CDR3 loop spans 13 amino acids. The CDR3 sequence is CASRQGAGNTIYF. DNA of the CDR3: TGCGCCAGCCGCCAGGGGGCTGGAAACACCATATATTTT.

The chain links TRBV29-1 to TRBJ2-3; no clear D gene. The CDR3 totals 9 residues. Germline-derived CDR1 and CDR2 are SQVTM and ANQGSEA. Trimming left V 6 bases short and J 6 bases short, with 4 bases between. This CDR3 reads CSVADTQYF. The CDR3 region has the DNA TGCAGCGTGGCCGATACGCAGTATTTT.

This clone came up a few times. V and J are TRBV6-6 and TRBJ2-1; possible D gene TRBD1, 5 bases. V was cut by 6 bases and J by 10 bases, with 19 bases left in between. The CDR3 covers 14 residues. The germline CDR1 and CDR2 sequences are MNHNY and SVGAGI (reference sequence). As DNA, the CDR3 is TGTGCCAGCAGCAGGTCGAACCCGCAGGGAGAGCAGTTCTTC. It specifies CASSRSNPQGEQFF.

The chain joins TRBV19 to TRBJ2-1; D uncertain. Germline V gives CDR1 LNHDA, CDR2 SQIVND (reference sequence). This CDR3 contains 12 residues. Trimming removed 6 bases at V and 12 bases at J, with 15 bases between. The CDR3 DNA follows: TGTGCCAGTAGCCTGGCCAGGTGGGGGCAGTTCTTC. Translation: CASSLARWGQFF. The full variable domain, with the rest looked up from reference TRBV19 and TRBJ2-1, is DGGITQSPKYLFRKEGQNVTLSCEQNLNHDAMYWYRQDPGQGLRLIYYSQIVNDFQKGDIAEGYSVSREKKESFPLTVTSAQKNPTAFYLCASSLARWGQFFGPGTRLTVL.

Only one count was recorded for this clone. The J gene is TRBJ2-7, the V gene TRBV18; 9 positions match TRBD1. The germline V gene encodes CDR1 KGHSH and CDR2 LQKENI. This CDR3 is built from 15 residues. After removal of 2 bases from V and 5 bases from J, the junction contained 7 bases not matched to a gene. CDR3: CASSPVGQGRDEQYF. The CDR3 coding sequence is TGTGCCAGCTCACCAGTGGGACAGGGTCGGGACGAGCAGTACTTC.

The CDR3 reads CASSPLKWKLAGVSETQYF. The CDR3 DNA reads TGCGCCAGCAGCCCCTTGAAATGGAAGCTAGCGGGAGTGTCAGAGACCCAGTACTTC. This chain links TRBV4-1 with TRBJ2-5, with 10 bases aligning to TRBD2. This CDR3 is 19 amino acids long. J gave up 4 bases and V 4 bases, and 18 bases lay outside the gene matches. Germline lookup yields CDR1 MGHRA and CDR2 YSYEKL.

The J gene is TRBJ1-1, the V gene TRBV11-2; maybe TRBD1 (6 bases). There are 15 residues in the CDR3. Germline CDR1 and CDR2: SGHAT and FQNNGV. Trimming stripped 4 bases from V and 4 bases from J, with 16 bases between. The CDR3 DNA follows: TGTGCCAGCAGCTCTTGGGGGCAGGGAAGCACTGAAGCTTTCTTT. It yields the protein CASSSWGQGSTEAFF.

This clone was observed once. The chain recombines TRBV29-1 with TRBJ2-3; a possible D gene is TRBD1 (6 bases). Germline V gene data show CDR1 as SQVTM and CDR2 as ANQGSEA. The V end lost 4 bases, the J end lost 5 bases, and 10 bases lay between the germline ends. This CDR3 contains 12 residues. CDR3 protein: CSVGAGEDTQYF. DNA for the CDR3: TGCAGCGTTGGCGCAGGGGAAGATACGCAGTATTTT.

The rearrangement joins TRBV6-5 to TRBJ2-3; D is possibly TRBD2 (5 bases). The CDR3 spans 12 residues. Deletions cut 6 bases from V and 9 bases from J, with 13 bases between. Germline loops: CDR1 MNHEY, CDR2 SVGAGI. CDR3 sequence: CASSATSSTQYF. In DNA form, the CDR3 reads TGTGCCAGCAGCGCTACTAGTAGCACGCAGTATTTT.

The V gene is TRBV28, the J gene TRBJ1-1; D gene unclear. Trimming shortened V by 7 bases and J by 0 bases, and 9 bases separated the two germline ends. CDR1 is MDHEN, CDR2 SYDVKM, per germline. The CDR3 runs to 13 residues. CDR3 region: CASIERVNTEAFF. CDR3 sequence (DNA): TGTGCCAGCATCGAGCGGGTGAACACTGAAGCTTTCTTT.